This passage covers 23 T cell receptor beta chains from one sample sequenced in a study of T cell responses to AZD1222 COVID-19 vaccine. Sequencing was performed with immunoSEQ multiplex PCR; in TCRdb, only in-frame clones are kept and a portion is missing. The sample yields about 100,000 clones, roughly nine tenths seen once. Sequenced here: peripheral blood, sampled on day 0 of MenACWY control vaccination. Receptor source: an adult in good health.

The chain combines TRBV11-1 with TRBJ2-5, with 11 bases matching TRBD2. Germline CDR1 SGHAT, CDR2 FQDESV (reference sequence). The length of the CDR3 is 15 residues. V lost 5 bases and J lost 3; bases outside the gene matches: 5. For the CDR3, the DNA is TGTGCCAGCAGCATTAGCGGGGGGGCCGAAGAGACCCAGTACTTC. Its protein is CASSISGGAEETQYF.

The V and J genes are TRBV5-1 and TRBJ2-7; TRBD1 matches 7 bases. The CDR3 spans 15 residues. Trimming took 4 bases from V and 5 from J; bases not matched to a gene: 12. Looked up from germline, CDR1 is SGHRS and CDR2 is YFSETQ. CDR3 sequence: CASSAATGNRDEQYF. CDR3 sequence (DNA): TGCGCCAGCAGCGCTGCGACAGGGAATCGCGACGAGCAGTACTTC.

The V gene is TRBV15, the J gene TRBJ2-3, with D perhaps matching TRBD2 (5 bases). This CDR3 is 14 amino acids long. The germline V gene has CDR1 LNHNV and CDR2 YYDKDF (reference sequence). Trimming pared 5 bases from V and 4 bases from J, leaving 13 bases between. In DNA, the CDR3 is TGTGCCACCAGCCCTCGAGGGTTCGCAGATACGCAGTATTTT. Translation gives CATSPRGFADTQYF.

The J gene is TRBJ2-7, the V gene TRBV11-1; D remains unclear. V was cut by 1 base and J by 4 bases, with 5 bases left in between. This CDR3 has 12 residues. Germline-derived CDR1 and CDR2 are SGHAT and FQDESV (reference sequence). CDR3 in DNA: TGTGCCAGCAGCTTAGAAGGGTACGAGCAGTACTTC. This sequence encodes CASSLEGYEQYF.

V usage is TRBV7-9 and J usage is TRBJ1-3; a weak D match, TRBD1 (5 bases). The CDR3 extends over 14 amino acids. Trimming removed 3 bases from V and 2 bases from J, with 8 bases in between. The germline CDR1 and CDR2 sequences are SEHNR and FQNEAQ (reference sequence). CDR3 nucleotide sequence: TGTGCCAGCAGCTTTGCAGGGACTGGAAACACCATATATTTT. It yields the protein CASSFAGTGNTIYF. Variable domain in full (rest from reference TRBV7-9 and TRBJ1-3): DTGVSQNPRHKITKRGQNVTFRCDPISEHNRLYWYRQTLGQGPEFLTYFQNEAQLEKSRLLSDRFSAERPKGSFSTLEIQRTEQGDSAMYLCASSFAGTGNTIYFGEGSWLTVV.

V gene TRBV3-1 (or the pseudogene TRBV3-2) combines with J gene TRBJ2-1, with a weak D call TRBD2 (6 bases). This CDR3 is 15 amino acids long. Trimming took off 4 bases at V and 0 bases at J, with 10 bases between the two ends. Germline V gene data show CDR1 as LGHDT and CDR2 as YNNKEL (reference sequence). The CDR3 nucleotides are TGTGCCAGCAGCCCGGCCGGGAGCTCCTACAATGAGCAGTTCTTC. The encoded protein is CASSPAGSSYNEQFF.

The chain employs TRBV5-5 and TRBJ2-5; no firm D call. The CDR3 totals 14 residues. Per the germline V gene, CDR1 is SGHKS and CDR2 is YYEKEE (reference sequence). V was shortened by 1 base and J by 3 bases, with 10 bases between the two germline ends. CDR3: CASSLLWVEETQYF. Written as DNA, the CDR3 is TGTGCCAGCAGCTTGCTTTGGGTTGAAGAGACCCAGTACTTC.

This clone was recorded a few times. The rearrangement uses TRBV7-9 and TRBJ1-1; TRBD1 agrees at 12 bases. The CDR3 runs to 16 residues. The germline V gene has CDR1 SEHNR and CDR2 FQNEAQ (reference sequence). With V trimmed by 6 bases and J by 5 bases, 10 bases remained unmatched. Here the CDR3 reads CASRSPGQGAGTEAFF. DNA of the CDR3: TGTGCCAGCAGATCTCCGGGACAGGGGGCTGGGACTGAAGCTTTCTTT. Combining the CDR3 with reference TRBV7-9 and TRBJ1-1 gives the whole variable domain DTGVSQNPRHKITKRGQNVTFRCDPISEHNRLYWYRQTLGQGPEFLTYFQNEAQLEKSRLLSDRFSAERPKGSFSTLEIQRTEQGDSAMYLCASRSPGQGAGTEAFFGQGTRLTVV.

The V gene is TRBV15, the J gene TRBJ2-2; D ambiguous. Trimming took off 8 bases at V and 0 bases at J, with 16 bases between the two ends. CDR1 and CDR2 (germline): LNHNV, YYDKDF (reference sequence). The CDR3 sequence is 16 residues long. The CDR3 bases are TGTGCCACCGCAGATAGATCGCAGACGAACACCGGGGAGCTGTTTTTT. Translated, it gives CATADRSQTNTGELFF.

V is TRBV5-6 and J is TRBJ1-5; no reliable D call. Trimming removed 1 base at V and 2 bases at J, with 7 bases between. Per germline, CDR1 SGHDT and CDR2 YYEEEE. The CDR3 sequence is 14 residues long. This CDR3 reads CASSLWGGNQPQHF. In DNA form, the CDR3 reads TGTGCCAGCAGCTTGTGGGGTGGCAATCAGCCCCAGCATTTT.

The rearrangement uses TRBV7-3 and TRBJ2-5; the match to TRBD2 covers 11 bases. This CDR3 has 15 residues. Per germline, CDR1 SGHTA and CDR2 FQGTGA. Trimming removed 5 bases from V and 5 bases from J; junction bases left unmatched: 7. CDR3 region: CASSTTGTSGETQYF. The DNA of the CDR3 is TGTGCCAGCAGCACCACCGGGACTAGCGGTGAGACCCAGTACTTC.

The chain is built from TRBV13 and TRBJ1-6; D may be TRBD1 (6 bases). Trimming removed 4 bases from V and 7 bases from J, with 26 bases in between. The CDR3 spans 19 residues. Germline V gene data show CDR1 as PRHDT and CDR2 as FYEKMQ (reference sequence). The CDR3 spells CASSSWTLSPPQGNSPLHF. The CDR3 nucleotides are TGTGCCAGCAGCTCCTGGACCCTCTCCCCCCCTCAGGGGAATTCACCCCTCCACTTT.

The chain carries TRBV30 and TRBJ1-6; D is unclear. This CDR3 has 13 amino acids. V was shortened by 0 bases and J by 5 bases, with 5 bases between the two germline ends. CDR1 GTSNPN and CDR2 SVGIG come from the germline V gene (reference sequence). The CDR3 spells CAWSVRDNSPLHF. In DNA form, the CDR3 reads TGTGCCTGGAGTGTACGGGATAATTCACCCCTCCACTTT.

The rearrangement joins TRBV9 to TRBJ1-5, with 7 bases fitting TRBD1. V lost 2 bases to trimming and J lost 7 bases; unmatched junction nucleotides: 3. The CDR3 has 13 amino acids. The germline V gene encodes CDR1 SGDLS and CDR2 YYNGEE. The CDR3 DNA reads TGTGCCAGCAGCGTGACAGGGCGCCAGCCCCAGCATTTT. Its translation: CASSVTGRQPQHF.

The rearrangement joins TRBV29-1 to TRBJ1-4; D perhaps matches TRBD1 (6 bases). With 2 bases removed from V and 6 bases from J, the gap between germline ends came to 10 bases. The CDR3 length is 13 residues. Germline V CDR1 and CDR2: SQVTM, ANQGSEA. The CDR3 here is CSVESGADEKLFF. CDR3 nucleotides: TGCAGCGTTGAATCGGGGGCGGATGAAAAACTGTTTTTT.

J is TRBJ1-2 and V is TRBV30; D may be TRBD1 (5 bases). Trimming took 2 bases from V and 5 from J, leaving 12 bases between them. The CDR3 contains 13 residues. The germline V gene encodes CDR1 GTSNPN and CDR2 SVGIG (reference sequence). CDR3 coding DNA: TGTGCCTGGAGTCCACCTCCAGGGTATGGCTACACCTTC. This codes for CAWSPPPGYGYTF.

This clone was counted once. The chain has TRBV6-5 and TRBJ2-3; weak D call: TRBD1 (6 bases). Germline V gene lookup returns CDR1 MNHEY and CDR2 SVGAGI. V lost 7 bases to trimming and J lost 2 bases, with 13 bases between them. The CDR3 totals 14 residues. The CDR3 loop is CASTSGQYTDTQYF. CDR3 DNA: TGTGCCAGCACCTCGGGACAATACACAGATACGCAGTATTTT.

The sample holds a few counts of this clone. The V call is TRBV28, the J call TRBJ1-1; D is perhaps TRBD1 (5 bases). V was trimmed by 6 bases and J by 6 bases, leaving 17 bases between them. The germline V gene encodes CDR1 MDHEN and CDR2 SYDVKM. The CDR3 contains 14 residues. The CDR3 sequence: CASSSGGTEAEAFF. CDR3 bases: TGTGCCAGCAGCTCTGGGGGGACGGAGGCTGAAGCTTTCTTT.

This chain connects TRBV28 to TRBJ2-5; D perhaps matches TRBD1 (6 bases). Deletions cut 1 base from V and 1 base from J, with 13 bases between. This CDR3 comprises 16 residues. Germline-derived CDR1 and CDR2 are MDHEN and SYDVKM. The CDR3 loop reads CASSLLGWDTQETQYF. The CDR3 nucleotides are TGTGCCAGCAGTTTATTGGGCTGGGACACCCAAGAGACCCAGTACTTC.

This clone occurred once. V usage is TRBV1 and J usage is TRBJ1-5. TRBV1 is designated a pseudogene. The CDR3 extends over 13 amino acids. CDR3 sequence (DNA): TGCACCAGCAGCCAAGGCCCGGTTCAGCCCCAGCATTTT. Protein product: CTSSQGPVQPQHF.

This chain joins TRBV29-1 and TRBJ1-1; D is unclear. The CDR3 contains 13 residues. The V gene's germline CDR1 is SQVTM and CDR2 ANQGSEA. The V and J ends lost 2 bases and 0 bases respectively, with 7 bases between them. The CDR3 here is CSVESTVNTEAFF. In nucleotides, the CDR3 is TGCAGCGTTGAATCTACAGTGAACACTGAAGCTTTCTTT.

This chain links TRBV28 with TRBJ1-2; TRBD1 is a possible D gene (5 bases). Trimming cost V 8 bases and J 4 bases, with 8 bases left between them. Germline-derived CDR1 and CDR2 are MDHEN and SYDVKM. CDR3 size: 11 residues. DNA for the CDR3: TGTGCCAGCGTGGGACTCTATGGCTACACCTTC. It codes for CASVGLYGYTF.

This sequence joins TRBV6-2 or TRBV6-3 and TRBJ2-7; the match to TRBD1 covers 9 bases. Germline values: CDR1 MNHEY, CDR2 SVGEGT. This CDR3 has 17 residues. J gave up 0 bases and V 4 bases, and 10 bases lay outside the gene matches. The CDR3 DNA is TGTGCCAGCAGTTTCCCCGGGACAGGGTCCCTCTCCTACGAGCAGTACTTC. Its translation is CASSFPGTGSLSYEQYF.